The rows below give T cell receptor beta chains drawn from one sample of a study of blood T cell repertoires in COVID-19. TCRdb keeps only in-frame clones here, not all; method: immunoSEQ multiplex PCR. The data contain 40,000 to 50,000 clones, around 85% of them singletons. The sample comprised peripheral blood. The receptor set was obtained from a human donor in a cohort sampled during active COVID-19. The CDR3 runs from the conserved cysteine through the conserved F or W. D genes are given only for firm matches. Not every row has a clone size; where given, it reads once, few, many or a size class.

TRBV15	.	TRBJ2-1	.	TGTGCCACCAGCAGCGAAAGACTCGCCTACAATGAGCAGTTCTTC	CATSSERLAYNEQFF
TRBV19	TRBD1	TRBJ1-1	.	TGTGCCAGTAGTGCCGGGACAGGAGTGAACACTGAAGCTTTCTTT	CASSAGTGVNTEAFF
TRBV3-1/TRBV3-2	.	TRBJ1-3	few	TGTGCCAGCAGCCAAGGGCGGGCTTCTGGAAACACCATATATTTT	CASSQGRASGNTIYF
TRBV5-5	.	TRBJ2-7	once	TGTGCCAGCAGCTTGGGGTCCTACGGTACGGGAACCGAGCAGTACTTC	CASSLGSYGTGTEQYF
TRBV7-3	.	TRBJ2-2	.	TGTGCCAGCAGCCCCGGGGGAGCGGGCACCGGGGAGCTGTTTTTT	CASSPGGAGTGELFF
TRBV7-3	.	TRBJ1-1	.	TGTGCCAGCAGCTTAACGGCCAACACTGAAGCTTTCTTT	CASSLTANTEAFF
TRBV18	.	TRBJ2-1	.	TGTGCCAGCTCACCTACCAGCTACAATGAGCAGTTCTTC	CASSPTSYNEQFF
TRBV5-1	.	TRBJ2-7	.	TGCGCCAGCAGCGCGGGAGGGACAGGTCTCGCCTACGAGCAGTACTTC	CASSAGGTGLAYEQYF
TRBV7-9	TRBD2	TRBJ2-3	.	TGTGCCAGCAGCCCCGGACTAGCGGGGGCGGCAGATACGCAGTATTTT	CASSPGLAGAADTQYF
TRBV4-1	TRBD2	TRBJ2-2	.	TGCGCCAGCAGCCAAGAAGCCAGCGGGGGGGCCATCGGGGAGCTGTTTTTT	CASSQEASGGAIGELFF
TRBV5-1	.	TRBJ2-3	.	TGCGCCAGCAGGCTAGCTGTCACAGATACGCAGTATTTT	CASRLAVTDTQYF
TRBV5-1	TRBD1	TRBJ2-3	.	TGCGCCAGCAGCTTGGAAGGGACAGGCTACACAGATACGCAGTATTTT	CASSLEGTGYTDTQYF
TRBV19	TRBD1	TRBJ2-7	.	TGTGCCACCCATCCGGGACAGGGGTTGGGCGAGCAGTACTTC	CATHPGQGLGEQYF
TRBV2	.	TRBJ1-1	.	TGTGCCAGCAGTGCTCAGGGAAAAGACACTGAAGCTTTCTTT	CASSAQGKDTEAFF
TRBV6-6	.	TRBJ2-7	.	TGTGCCAGCGCCCGGAGGGACGAGCAGTACTTC	CASARRDEQYF
TRBV30	.	TRBJ2-7	once	TGTGCCTGGAGAGTCGGAGGGAGCTCCTACGAGCAGTACTTC	CAWRVGGSSYEQYF
TRBV10-3	TRBD1	TRBJ2-1	.	TGTGCCGTAGCCCCTGGGGACAGGGACGTTAATGAGCAGTTCTTC	CAVAPGDRDVNEQFF
TRBV7-9	TRBD1	TRBJ1-5	few	TGTGCCAGCAGCTTGGACAGGGCTAATCAGCCCCAGCATTTT	CASSLDRANQPQHF
TRBV7-3	TRBD2	TRBJ2-1	.	TGTGCCAGCAGCCCTGTAGCGGGAGACTACAATGAGCAGTTCTTC	CASSPVAGDYNEQFF
TRBV18	.	TRBJ2-7	.	TGTGCCAGCTCACCGGTAGCCCCCTCCTACGAGCAGTACTTC	CASSPVAPSYEQYF
TRBV9	.	TRBJ2-2	.	TGTGCCAGCGGGGGCTCGGGCCAGTCGAACACCGGGGAGCTGTTTTTT	CASGGSGQSNTGELFF
TRBV5-5	.	TRBJ1-1	.	TGTGCCAGCAGCTCAGGGGTGGGGACTGAAGCTTTCTTT	CASSSGVGTEAFF
TRBV6-5	TRBD1	TRBJ2-1	.	TGTGCCAGCAGCACAGACAGGGGAGCATACAATGAGCAGTTCTTC	CASSTDRGAYNEQFF
TRBV19	.	TRBJ2-1	.	TGTGCCAGTAGGAATCTCAGGGATTTTAACAATGAGCAGTTCTTC	CASRNLRDFNNEQFF
TRBV29-1	.	TRBJ1-1	.	TGCAGCGTCGTACAGTTGAACACTGAAGCTTTCTTT	CSVVQLNTEAFF
TRBV6-5	TRBD1	TRBJ2-5	.	TGTGCCAGCAGTAGAGACAGGGGAGAGACCCAGTACTTC	CASSRDRGETQYF
TRBV7-2	TRBD2	TRBJ2-1	.	TGTGCCAGCAGCGGAACTAGCGGGAGTAATGAGCAGTTCTTC	CASSGTSGSNEQFF
TRBV18	TRBD1	TRBJ2-3	once	TGTGCCAGCTCATCGCACAGGGGTTTTCCAGATACGCAGTATTTT	CASSSHRGFPDTQYF